The entry below describes one T cell receptor beta chain. The data were taken from a study of blood T cell repertoires in COVID-19. Study context: Samples of COVID-19 (acute and convalescent) were obtained from the United States, Italy and Spain. PBMCs, B-cell-depleted T cells, or T cells were the source of the cDNA or gDNA that made up the material.

The V end lost 5 bases, the J end lost 2 bases, and 14 bases lay between the germline ends. The CDR3 sequence is 14 residues long. Per the germline V gene, CDR1 is SGHRS and CDR2 is YFSETQ. In the original processing: Reference gene primers were amplified, and this amplification served to estimate nucleated cell counts. Assay: immunoSEQ multiplex PCR; the TCRdb copy retains only in-frame clones and omits some. V, J and clone size derive from that table, while D and trimming were established from the DNA sequence. The data show 90,000 to 100,000 clones, under 85% seen once. The sequence came from a man in his sixties or seventies with acute or convalescent COVID-19. The chain couples TRBV5-1 to TRBJ2-7, with a weak D call TRBD2 (6 bases). The sample comprised peripheral blood. The CDR3 DNA sequence: TGCGCCAGCAGGCGGAGCGGGTTAGCCTACGAGCAGTACTTC. Protein product: CASRRSGLAYEQYF.